This T cell receptor (beta chain) was recovered during a study of T cell repertoires in urothelial bladder cancer. Study-level results: Carcinoma specimens had median around 2% tumor infiltrating lymphocytes, benign over 9%. A single clone reached about 2% in benign versus up to roughly 15% in carcinoma. Median T cells were roughly 5,500 in carcinoma and under 30,000 in benign specimens.

The repertoire was sequenced with immunoSEQ multiplex PCR; TCRdb's copy has only in-frame clones and lacks some. The table lists about 13,000 clones, 60% to 70% of them singletons. Worth noting for this clone: The antigen remains undetermined.

The germline V gene encodes CDR1 SGHNT and CDR2 YYREEE (reference sequence). Trimming at V came to 4 bases and at J to 3 bases, leaving 9 bases not matched to a gene. This CDR3 contains 16 residues. The chain links TRBV5-4 to TRBJ1-1; 10 bases are a match to TRBD1. The source is a human donor with urothelial carcinoma. Source material: tumor-infiltrating cells from bladder cancer. CDR3 nucleotide sequence: TGTGCCAGCAGCCGTGGGACAGGGGATACGTACACTGAAGCTTTCTTT. Its translation is CASSRGTGDTYTEAFF. Full variable domain (remainder filled in from reference TRBV5-4 and TRBJ1-1): ETGVTQSPTHLIKTRGQQVTLRCSSQSGHNTVSWYQQALGQGPQFIFQYYREEENGRGNFPPRFSGLQFPNYSSELNVNALELDDSALYLCASSRGTGDTYTEAFFGQGTRLTVV.